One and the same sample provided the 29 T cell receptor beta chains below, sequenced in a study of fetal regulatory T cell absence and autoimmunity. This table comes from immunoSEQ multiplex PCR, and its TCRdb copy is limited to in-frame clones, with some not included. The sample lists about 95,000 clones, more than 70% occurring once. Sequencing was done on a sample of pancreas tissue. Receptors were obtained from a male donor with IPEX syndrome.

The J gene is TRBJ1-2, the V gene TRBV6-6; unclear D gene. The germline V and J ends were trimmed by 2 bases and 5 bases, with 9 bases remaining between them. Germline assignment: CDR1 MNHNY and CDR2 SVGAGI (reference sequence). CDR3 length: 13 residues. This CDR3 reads CASSYPGEYGYTF. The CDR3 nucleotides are TGTGCCAGCAGTTACCCCGGGGAGTATGGCTACACCTTC.

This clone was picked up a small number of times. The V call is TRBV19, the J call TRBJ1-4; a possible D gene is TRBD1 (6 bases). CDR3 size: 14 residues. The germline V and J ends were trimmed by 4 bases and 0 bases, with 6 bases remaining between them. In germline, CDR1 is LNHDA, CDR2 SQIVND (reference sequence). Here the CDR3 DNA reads TGTGCCAGTAGTAGGACAGCAACTAATGAAAAACTGTTTTTT. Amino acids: CASSRTATNEKLFF.

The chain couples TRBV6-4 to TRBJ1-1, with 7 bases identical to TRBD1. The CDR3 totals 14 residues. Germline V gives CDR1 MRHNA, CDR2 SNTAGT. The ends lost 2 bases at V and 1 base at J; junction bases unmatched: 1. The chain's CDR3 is CASSDRTGNTEAFF. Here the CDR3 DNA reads TGTGCCAGCAGTGACAGGACAGGGAACACTGAAGCTTTCTTT.

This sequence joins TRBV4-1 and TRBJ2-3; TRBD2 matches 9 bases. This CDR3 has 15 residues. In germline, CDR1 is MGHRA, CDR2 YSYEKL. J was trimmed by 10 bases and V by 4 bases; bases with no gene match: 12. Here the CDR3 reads CASSPGTSRPLAQYF. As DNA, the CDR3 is TGCGCCAGCAGCCCCGGGACTAGCCGCCCTTTGGCGCAGTATTTT.

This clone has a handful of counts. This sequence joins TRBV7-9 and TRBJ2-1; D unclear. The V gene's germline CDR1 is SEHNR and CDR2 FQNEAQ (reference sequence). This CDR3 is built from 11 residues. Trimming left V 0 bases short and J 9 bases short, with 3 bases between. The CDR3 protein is CASSLAVEQFF. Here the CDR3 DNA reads TGTGCCAGCAGCTTAGCCGTTGAGCAGTTCTTC.

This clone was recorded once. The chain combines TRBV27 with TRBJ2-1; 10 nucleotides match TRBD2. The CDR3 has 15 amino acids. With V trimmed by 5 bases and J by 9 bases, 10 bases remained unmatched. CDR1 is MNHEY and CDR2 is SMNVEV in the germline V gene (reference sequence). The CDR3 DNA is TGTGCCAGCAGTCCTCTAGGGCTAGCGGGAGTTGAGCAGTTCTTC. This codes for CASSPLGLAGVEQFF.

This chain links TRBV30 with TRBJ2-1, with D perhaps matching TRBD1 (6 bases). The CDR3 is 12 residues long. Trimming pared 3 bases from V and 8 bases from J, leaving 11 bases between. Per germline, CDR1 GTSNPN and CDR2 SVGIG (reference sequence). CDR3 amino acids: CAWSETGHEQFF. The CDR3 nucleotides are TGTGCCTGGAGCGAGACAGGCCATGAGCAGTTCTTC.

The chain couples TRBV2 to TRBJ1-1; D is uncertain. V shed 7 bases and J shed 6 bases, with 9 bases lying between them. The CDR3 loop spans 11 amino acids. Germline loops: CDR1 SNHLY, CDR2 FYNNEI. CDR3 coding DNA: TGTGCCAGCATGGGCGGAGCTGAAGCTTTCTTT. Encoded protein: CASMGGAEAFF.

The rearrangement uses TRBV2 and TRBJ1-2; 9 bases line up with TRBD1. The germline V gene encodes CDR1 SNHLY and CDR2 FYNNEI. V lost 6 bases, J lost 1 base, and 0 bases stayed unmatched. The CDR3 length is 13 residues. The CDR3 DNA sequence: TGTGCCAGCAGGGGACAGGGTAACTATGGCTACACCTTC. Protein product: CASRGQGNYGYTF.

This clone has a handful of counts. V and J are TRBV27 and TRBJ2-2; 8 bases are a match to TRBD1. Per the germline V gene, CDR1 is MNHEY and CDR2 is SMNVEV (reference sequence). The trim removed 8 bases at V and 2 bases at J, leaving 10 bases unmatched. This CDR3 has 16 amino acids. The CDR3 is CASGPWDRLNTGELFF. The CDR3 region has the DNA TGTGCCAGCGGCCCTTGGGACAGGCTAAACACCGGGGAGCTGTTTTTT.

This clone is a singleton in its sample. The CDR3, as DNA: TGTGCCAGCAGTTACGACGGGGAGCTGTTTTTT. As protein: CASSYDGELFF. The rearrangement links TRBV6-6 to TRBJ2-2; D not resolved. Trimming shortened V by 2 bases and J by 7 bases, and 2 bases separated the two germline ends. CDR3 length: 11 residues. From germline, CDR1 is MNHNY and CDR2 SVGAGI (reference sequence).

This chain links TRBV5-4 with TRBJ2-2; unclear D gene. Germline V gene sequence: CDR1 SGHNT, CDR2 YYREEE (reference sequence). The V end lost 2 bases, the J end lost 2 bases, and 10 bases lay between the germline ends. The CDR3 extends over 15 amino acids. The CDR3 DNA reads TGTGCCAGCAGCTTAGCCATAGTAAACACCGGGGAGCTGTTTTTT. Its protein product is CASSLAIVNTGELFF.

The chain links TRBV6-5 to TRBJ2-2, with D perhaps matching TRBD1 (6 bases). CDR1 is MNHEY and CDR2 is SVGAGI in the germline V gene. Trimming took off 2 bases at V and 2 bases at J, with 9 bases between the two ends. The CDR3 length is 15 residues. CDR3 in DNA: TGTGCCAGCAGTTACGTGGGACACAACACCGGGGAGCTGTTTTTT. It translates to CASSYVGHNTGELFF.

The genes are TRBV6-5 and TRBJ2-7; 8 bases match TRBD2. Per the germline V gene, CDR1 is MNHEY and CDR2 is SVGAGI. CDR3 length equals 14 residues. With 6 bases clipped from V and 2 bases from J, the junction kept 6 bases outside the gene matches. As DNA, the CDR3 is TGTGCCAGCAGCTCGGGACTAGGAGCCTACGAGCAGTACTTC. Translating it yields CASSSGLGAYEQYF.

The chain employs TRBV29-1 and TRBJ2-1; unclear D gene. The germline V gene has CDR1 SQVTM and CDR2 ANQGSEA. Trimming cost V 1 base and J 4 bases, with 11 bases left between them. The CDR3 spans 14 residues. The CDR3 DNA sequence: TGCAGCGTTGAAGGGCCCTCGGGTTACAATGAGCAGTTCTTC. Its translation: CSVEGPSGYNEQFF.

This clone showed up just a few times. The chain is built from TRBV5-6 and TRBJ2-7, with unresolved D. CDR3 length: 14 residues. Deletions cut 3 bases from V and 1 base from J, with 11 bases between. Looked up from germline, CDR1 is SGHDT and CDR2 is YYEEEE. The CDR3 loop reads CASSSLTDSYEQYF. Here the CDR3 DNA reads TGTGCCAGCAGCTCCCTCACTGATTCCTACGAGCAGTACTTC.

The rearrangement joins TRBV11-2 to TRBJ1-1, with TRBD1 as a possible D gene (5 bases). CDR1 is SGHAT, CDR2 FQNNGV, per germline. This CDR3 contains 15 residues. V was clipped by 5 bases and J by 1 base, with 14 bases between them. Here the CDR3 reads CASSQSGGWNTEAFF. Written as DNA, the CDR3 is TGTGCCAGCAGCCAATCCGGGGGATGGAACACTGAAGCTTTCTTT.

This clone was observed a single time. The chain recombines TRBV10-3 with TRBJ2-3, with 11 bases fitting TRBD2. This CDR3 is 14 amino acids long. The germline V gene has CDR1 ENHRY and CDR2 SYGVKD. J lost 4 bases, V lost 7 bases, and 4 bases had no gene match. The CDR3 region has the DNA TGTGCCATCAAGGCTAGCGGGGGGCCAGATACGCAGTATTTT. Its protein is CAIKASGGPDTQYF.

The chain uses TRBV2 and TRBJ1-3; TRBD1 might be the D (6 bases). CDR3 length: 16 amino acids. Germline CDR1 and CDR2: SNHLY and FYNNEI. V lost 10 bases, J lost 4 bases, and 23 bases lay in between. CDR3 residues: CAILKMQGPGGNTIYF. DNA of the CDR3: TGTGCCATCTTGAAAATGCAGGGGCCTGGGGGAAACACCATATATTTT.

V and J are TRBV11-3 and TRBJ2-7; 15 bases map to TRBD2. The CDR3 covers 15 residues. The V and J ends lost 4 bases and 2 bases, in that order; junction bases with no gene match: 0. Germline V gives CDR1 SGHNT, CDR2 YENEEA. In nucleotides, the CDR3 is TGTGCCAGCAGCTGGACTAGCGGGGGGGCCTACGAGCAGTACTTC. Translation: CASSWTSGGAYEQYF.

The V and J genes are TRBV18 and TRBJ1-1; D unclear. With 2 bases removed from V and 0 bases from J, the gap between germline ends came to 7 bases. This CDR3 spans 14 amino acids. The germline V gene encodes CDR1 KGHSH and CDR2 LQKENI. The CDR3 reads CASSPFLMNTEAFF. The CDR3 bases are TGTGCCAGCTCACCATTCCTTATGAACACTGAAGCTTTCTTT.

CDR3 nucleotide sequence: TGTGCCAGCAGTAATTCGGTTGAGACTGAAGCTTTCTTT. This translates into CASSNSVETEAFF. The chain couples TRBV27 to TRBJ1-1; D remains unclear. The germline V gene encodes CDR1 MNHEY and CDR2 SMNVEV (reference sequence). V was clipped by 5 bases and J by 5 bases, with 12 bases between them. The CDR3 has 13 amino acids.

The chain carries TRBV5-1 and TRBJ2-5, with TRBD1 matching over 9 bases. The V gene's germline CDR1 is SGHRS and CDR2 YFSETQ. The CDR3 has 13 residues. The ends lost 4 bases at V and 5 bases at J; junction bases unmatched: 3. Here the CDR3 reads CASSPDRGETQYF. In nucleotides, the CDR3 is TGCGCCAGCAGCCCGGACAGGGGTGAGACCCAGTACTTC.

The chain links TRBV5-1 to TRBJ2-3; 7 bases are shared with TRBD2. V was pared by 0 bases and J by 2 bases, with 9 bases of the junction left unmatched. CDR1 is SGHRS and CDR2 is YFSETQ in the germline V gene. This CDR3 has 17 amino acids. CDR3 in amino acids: CASSLANSGVFTDTQYF. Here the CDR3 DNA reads TGCGCCAGCAGCTTGGCCAACAGCGGGGTATTCACAGATACGCAGTATTTT.

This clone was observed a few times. Here the CDR3 DNA reads TGTGCCCCCAAAAGGGGTGAAAAACTGTTTTTT. Protein: CAPKRGEKLFF. The chain carries TRBV27 and TRBJ1-4, with D maybe TRBD1 (5 bases). Germline CDR1 reads MNHEY; CDR2 reads SMNVEV (reference sequence). The V end lost 11 bases, the J end lost 7 bases, and 11 bases lay between the germline ends. The CDR3 has 11 residues.

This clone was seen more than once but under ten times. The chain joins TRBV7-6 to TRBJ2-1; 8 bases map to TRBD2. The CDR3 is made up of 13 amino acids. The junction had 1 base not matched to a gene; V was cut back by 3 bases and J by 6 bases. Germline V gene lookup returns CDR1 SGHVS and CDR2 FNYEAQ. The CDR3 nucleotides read TGTGCCAGCAGCTTTCGGGGGGGCAATGAGCAGTTCTTC. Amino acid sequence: CASSFRGGNEQFF.

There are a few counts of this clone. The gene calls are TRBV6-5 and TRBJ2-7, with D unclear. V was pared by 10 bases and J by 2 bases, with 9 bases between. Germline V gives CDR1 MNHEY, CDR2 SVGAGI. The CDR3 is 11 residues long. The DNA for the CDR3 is TGTGCCACCTCCTACGCCTACGAGCAGTACTTC. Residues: CATSYAYEQYF.

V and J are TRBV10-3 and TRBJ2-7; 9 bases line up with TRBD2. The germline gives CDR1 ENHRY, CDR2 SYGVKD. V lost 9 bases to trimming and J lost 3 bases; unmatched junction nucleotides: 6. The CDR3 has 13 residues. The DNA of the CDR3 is TGTGCCATATTAGCGGGAGTCGGCTACGAGCAGTACTTC. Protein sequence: CAILAGVGYEQYF.

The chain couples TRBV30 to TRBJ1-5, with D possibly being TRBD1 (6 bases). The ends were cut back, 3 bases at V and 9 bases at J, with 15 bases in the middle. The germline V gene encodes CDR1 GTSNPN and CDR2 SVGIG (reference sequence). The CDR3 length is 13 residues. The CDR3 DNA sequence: TGTGCCTGGAGCATCAGGGGAGAACGGCCCCAGCATTTT. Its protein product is CAWSIRGERPQHF.